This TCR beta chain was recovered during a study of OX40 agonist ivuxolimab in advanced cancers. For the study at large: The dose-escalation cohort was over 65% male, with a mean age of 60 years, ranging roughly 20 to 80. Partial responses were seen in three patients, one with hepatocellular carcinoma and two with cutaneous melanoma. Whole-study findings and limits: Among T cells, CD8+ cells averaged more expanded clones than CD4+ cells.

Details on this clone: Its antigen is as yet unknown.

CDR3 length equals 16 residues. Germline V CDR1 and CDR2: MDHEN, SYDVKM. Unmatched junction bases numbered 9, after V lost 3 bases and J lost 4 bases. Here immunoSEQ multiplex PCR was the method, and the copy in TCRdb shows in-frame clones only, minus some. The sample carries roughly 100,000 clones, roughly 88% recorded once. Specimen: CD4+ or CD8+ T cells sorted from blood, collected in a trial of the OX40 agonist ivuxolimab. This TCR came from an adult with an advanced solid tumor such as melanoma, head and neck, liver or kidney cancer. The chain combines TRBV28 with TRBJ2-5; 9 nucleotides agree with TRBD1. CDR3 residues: CASSFAGRDRVETQYF. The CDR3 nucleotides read TGTGCCAGCAGTTTTGCTGGGAGGGACAGGGTAGAGACCCAGTACTTC.